This TCR beta chain was obtained from a study of cytomegalovirus exposure and HLA in healthy donors. Deletions cut 3 bases from V and 7 bases from J, with 22 bases between. The CDR3 loop spans 16 amino acids. Germline V lookup: CDR1 SGHRS, CDR2 YFSETQ. Study results and limitations: It was taken for granted in presence/absence analyses that sequencing depth across donors was roughly uniform. A later look showed TCR association rates differing by HLA locus, highest for DRB1 and lowest for HLA-C.

Worth noting for this clone: Its antigen remains unidentified.

The primer mix had 60 Vbeta and 13 Jbeta primers. Profiling relied on immunoSEQ multiplex PCR, and the TCRdb table lists in-frame clones only, not all of them. Here the sample spans 150,000 or so clones, around 68% being singletons. This chain joins TRBV5-1 and TRBJ2-5; D possibly corresponds to TRBD1 (5 bases). Sequenced: PBMCs. This clonotype originated in a man aged 25 to 45 in good health and CMV-seropositive. The CDR3 reads CASSSEDWIRQGTQYF. The DNA of the CDR3 is TGCGCCAGCAGCTCCGAGGATTGGATCCGTCAGGGGACCCAGTACTTC.